One sample yielded the 30 T cell receptor beta chains listed below, sequenced in a study of cytomegalovirus exposure and HLA in healthy donors. Repertoires were generated with immunoSEQ multiplex PCR, while TCRdb's copy carries only in-frame clones and drops some. The data contain more than 250,000 clones, around 87% of them singletons. Sequenced: PBMCs. All receptors derive from a woman in her 30s in good health and CMV-seropositive.

The chain recombines TRBV4-1 with TRBJ1-3, with D hard to call. Trimming shortened V by 2 bases and J by 4 bases, and 6 bases separated the two germline ends. Germline V gives CDR1 MGHRA, CDR2 YSYEKL. The CDR3 extends over 13 amino acids. In DNA, the CDR3 is TGCGCCAGCAGCCAAAACCAGGGAAACACCATATATTTT. Its translation: CASSQNQGNTIYF.

The chain has TRBV6-1 and TRBJ2-3, with D possibly called TRBD1 or TRBD2 (6 bases each). The CDR3 extends over 14 amino acids. The germline CDR1 and CDR2 sequences are MNHNS and SASEGT. Between the trimmed V and J ends, which lost 6 bases and 2 bases, there was a span of 12 bases. The CDR3 spells CASRRGEATDTQYF. The CDR3 DNA reads TGTGCCAGCAGGAGGGGGGAGGCCACAGATACGCAGTATTTT.

In the case of this clone: In the same sample, other DNA sequences code for this CDR3. This chain joins TRBV19 and TRBJ1-2; D is ambiguous. Germline-derived CDR1 and CDR2 are LNHDA and SQIVND (reference sequence). This CDR3 contains 14 residues. V was cut by 5 bases and J by 4 bases, with 14 bases left in between. CDR3 in DNA: TGTGCCAGTAGTCGCCGGGAGTCTTTCTATGGCTACACCTTC. It specifies CASSRRESFYGYTF.

The chain carries TRBV7-2 and TRBJ2-7; TRBD1 or TRBD2 may be the D gene (5 bases each). This CDR3 region has 15 residues. Germline values: CDR1 SGHTA, CDR2 FQGNSA. V was trimmed by 2 bases and J by 0 bases, leaving 11 bases between them. The chain's CDR3 is CASSLSWDGSYEQYF. Here the CDR3 DNA reads TGTGCCAGCAGCTTAAGCTGGGACGGCTCCTACGAGCAGTACTTC.

V is TRBV23-1 and J is TRBJ1-2; TRBD1 is a possible D gene (5 bases). TRBV23-1 is treated as an ORF (open reading frame) with a function not yet certain. The CDR3 is 15 residues long. Trimming removed 3 bases from V and 4 bases from J, with 15 bases in between. CDR3 sequence: CASSHPKGQPYGYTF. The DNA of the CDR3 is TGCGCCAGCAGTCACCCAAAGGGGCAACCCTATGGCTACACCTTC.

The chain links TRBV9 to TRBJ2-1; 9 bases match TRBD2. Trimming cost V 4 bases and J 7 bases; bases outside gene matches: 9. CDR1 is SGDLS and CDR2 is YYNGEE in the germline V gene. The CDR3 extends over 15 amino acids. CDR3 DNA sequence: TGTGCCAGCAGCCATCTAGCGGGAAATGGGAATGAGCAGTTCTTC. Its translation: CASSHLAGNGNEQFF.

The rearrangement joins TRBV6-1 to TRBJ2-5, with a possible D match to TRBD2 (7 bases). Germline V gene lookup returns CDR1 MNHNS and CDR2 SASEGT. Between the trimmed V and J ends, which lost 2 bases and 2 bases, there was a span of 15 bases. CDR3 length equals 16 residues. CDR3 sequence: CASSEYGGARQETQYF. For the CDR3, the DNA is TGTGCCAGCAGTGAATATGGGGGGGCGCGGCAAGAGACCCAGTACTTC.

The V and J genes are TRBV2 and TRBJ2-1; 13 nucleotides line up with TRBD2. From germline, CDR1 is SNHLY and CDR2 FYNNEI. The length of the CDR3 is 15 residues. V dropped 6 bases and J dropped 6; count of bases not matched to a gene: 5. CDR3 DNA sequence: TGTGCCAGCAGGCCCGGACTAGCGGGAGCCAATGAGCAGTTCTTC. Its protein is CASRPGLAGANEQFF.

The genes are TRBV30 and TRBJ2-5; TRBD2 agrees at 13 bases. The CDR3 is made up of 17 amino acids. Germline CDR1 GTSNPN, CDR2 SVGIG (reference sequence). After removal of 1 base from V and 7 bases from J, the junction contained 12 bases not matched to a gene. The CDR3, as DNA: TGTGCCTGGAGTGCCAGTGGGACTAGCGGGATGCGAGGGACCCAGTACTTC. It specifies CAWSASGTSGMRGTQYF.

The rearrangement joins TRBV18 to TRBJ2-1, with 7 bases aligning to TRBD1. The CDR3 sequence is 15 residues long. In germline, CDR1 is KGHSH, CDR2 LQKENI. The junction had 3 bases not matched to a gene; V was cut back by 0 bases and J by 4 bases. CDR3 sequence: CASSPPGQEYNEQFF. CDR3 nucleotides: TGTGCCAGCTCACCACCTGGACAGGAATACAATGAGCAGTTCTTC.

The CDR3 DNA sequence: TGTGCCAGCAGCTTATCTTCGGGGGGCAACCCTCTCGCCGAGCAGTACTTC. Its translation: CASSLSSGGNPLAEQYF. The chain uses TRBV7-2 and TRBJ2-7; TRBD2 might be the D (7 bases). CDR3 size: 17 residues. CDR1 is SGHTA, CDR2 FQGNSA, per germline. V lost 2 bases to trimming and J lost 6 bases, with 23 bases between them.

This chain uses TRBV29-1 with TRBJ1-5, with D possibly TRBD1 on 5 matching bases. V was shortened by 5 bases and J by 4 bases, with 9 bases between the two germline ends. This CDR3 spans 12 amino acids. Germline V gene lookup returns CDR1 SQVTM and CDR2 ANQGSEA. The CDR3, as DNA: TGCAGCGTTTCTGGGGGAAATCAGCCCCAGCATTTT. Amino acid sequence: CSVSGGNQPQHF.

This clone was seen once. The chain employs TRBV29-1 and TRBJ2-1, with D possibly matching TRBD2 (7 bases). V lost 7 bases, J lost 9 bases, and 16 bases lay in between. The CDR3 spans 12 residues. The germline V gene has CDR1 SQVTM and CDR2 ANQGSEA. The CDR3 DNA reads as TGCAGCGCCCCTGGGAGGGGGGGTGAGCAGTTCTTC. Translation gives CSAPGRGGEQFF.

V is TRBV15 and J is TRBJ2-1; D unclear. CDR3 length: 14 residues. V lost 3 bases and J lost 0, with 6 bases in between. Germline V gives CDR1 LNHNV, CDR2 YYDKDF (reference sequence). This CDR3 reads CATSRPPSYNEQFF. In DNA, the CDR3 is TGTGCCACCAGCAGGCCGCCCTCCTACAATGAGCAGTTCTTC.

This chain links TRBV7-6 with TRBJ2-1; D may match TRBD1 or TRBD2 (5 bases each). Per the germline V gene, CDR1 is SGHVS and CDR2 is FNYEAQ. Trimming took off 5 bases at V and 10 bases at J, with 12 bases between the two ends. The CDR3 is 12 amino acids. CDR3 protein: CASSPGRPEQFF. The CDR3 nucleotides read TGTGCCAGCAGCCCGGGACGGCCAGAGCAGTTCTTC.

The chain carries TRBV6-6 and TRBJ1-6, with a weak D call TRBD1 (6 bases). Trimming stripped 2 bases from V and 8 bases from J, with 16 bases between. The CDR3 is 16 amino acids. CDR1 and CDR2 (germline): MNHNY, SVGAGI (reference sequence). CDR3 bases: TGTGCCAGCAGTTACAATCAGGGGTCTACGGATTCACCCCTCCACTTT. Its translation: CASSYNQGSTDSPLHF.

This chain connects TRBV9 to TRBJ2-7; D might be TRBD2 (6 bases). The germline V and J ends were trimmed by 4 bases and 4 bases, with 15 bases remaining between them. CDR3 size: 14 residues. CDR1 SGDLS and CDR2 YYNGEE come from the germline V gene. CDR3 nucleotide sequence: TGTGCCAGCAGCCCGGGACTCGAAGGGTACGAGCAGTACTTC. Amino acid sequence: CASSPGLEGYEQYF. Full variable domain (missing parts from reference TRBV9 and TRBJ2-7): DSGVTQTPKHLITATGQRVTLRCSPRSGDLSVYWYQQSLDQGLQFLIQYYNGEERAKGNILERFSAQQFPDLHSELNLSSLELGDSALYFCASSPGLEGYEQYFGPGTRLTVT.

The chain links TRBV15 to TRBJ2-2, with D perhaps matching TRBD1 or TRBD2 (5 bases each). Between the trimmed V and J ends, which lost 9 bases and 4 bases, there was a span of 15 bases. Germline V gives CDR1 LNHNV, CDR2 YYDKDF (reference sequence). The CDR3 totals 14 residues. CDR3 amino acids: CATLRQGVTGELFF. The CDR3 nucleotides are TGTGCCACTCTCCGGCAGGGAGTCACCGGGGAGCTGTTTTTT.

The rearrangement uses TRBV2 and TRBJ2-7; D is unresolved. The germline V gene encodes CDR1 SNHLY and CDR2 FYNNEI. This CDR3 comprises 11 residues. V shed 5 bases and J shed 3 bases, with 5 bases lying between them. Here the CDR3 reads CASSLIYEQYF. Written as DNA, the CDR3 is TGTGCCAGCAGTCTTATCTACGAGCAGTACTTC.

CDR3 DNA: TGCGCCAGCAGCTTACCACCGGGACAGGGGAGGACCGGGGAGCTGTTTTTT. Its protein product is CASSLPPGQGRTGELFF. The gene calls are TRBV5-1 and TRBJ2-2; 10 bases agree with TRBD1. After removal of 2 bases from V and 5 bases from J, the junction contained 9 bases not matched to a gene. The CDR3 spans 17 residues. Germline loops: CDR1 SGHRS, CDR2 YFSETQ.

The chain links TRBV4-1 to TRBJ2-1, with D unclear. Germline V lookup: CDR1 MGHRA, CDR2 YSYEKL. The CDR3 totals 14 residues. The V end was cut by 1 base, the J end by 7 bases, with 11 bases between. As DNA, the CDR3 is TGCGCCAGCAGCCAAGGGACCATGTCAAATGAGCAGTTCTTC. Translated: CASSQGTMSNEQFF.

The chain combines TRBV6-4 with TRBJ1-2; no clear D. Germline values: CDR1 MRHNA, CDR2 SNTAGT. This CDR3 is built from 17 residues. V gave up 6 bases and J gave up 1 base, with 21 bases separating them. The DNA for the CDR3 is TGTGCCAGCAGCTCGCCATTGGGTAGGGAAATTAACTATGGCTACACCTTC. It encodes CASSSPLGREINYGYTF.

V and J are TRBV5-1 and TRBJ2-2; D might be TRBD1 (5 bases). The CDR3 is 17 residues long. Trimming stripped 3 bases from V and 5 bases from J, with 20 bases between. The germline V gene has CDR1 SGHRS and CDR2 YFSETQ. The CDR3 coding sequence is TGCGCCAGCAGCTCGCCCGACAGCGTGGCGTGGACCGGGGAGCTGTTTTTT. This translates into CASSSPDSVAWTGELFF.

The CDR3 here is CASSQVRSRYGYTF. CDR3 in DNA: TGTGCCAGCAGCCAAGTCCGGAGCCGATATGGCTACACCTTC. V is TRBV11-2 and J is TRBJ1-2; D is ambiguous. Germline lookup yields CDR1 SGHAT and CDR2 FQNNGV. The CDR3 spans 14 residues. V was cut by 5 bases and J by 5 bases, with 15 bases left in between. The whole variable domain, remainder taken from reference TRBV11-2 and TRBJ1-2, is EAGVAQSPRYKIIEKRQSVAFWCNPISGHATLYWYQQILGQGPKLLIQFQNNGVVDDSQLPKDRFSAERLKGVDSTLKIQPAKLEDSAVYLCASSQVRSRYGYTFGSGTRLTVV.

The V gene is TRBV5-5, the J gene TRBJ2-7, with 8 positions matching TRBD1. The J segment lost 0 bases and the V segment lost 2 bases, leaving 4 bases of the junction unmatched. Germline CDR1 SGHKS, CDR2 YYEKEE (reference sequence). CDR3 length equals 15 residues. DNA of the CDR3: TGTGCCAGCAGCTTCGACAGGGGCCCCTCCTACGAGCAGTACTTC. It translates to CASSFDRGPSYEQYF.

This chain links TRBV6-5 with TRBJ1-1; TRBD1 agrees at 7 bases. V lost 6 bases to trimming and J lost 3 bases; unmatched junction nucleotides: 7. Looked up from germline, CDR1 is MNHEY and CDR2 is SVGAGI. The CDR3 totals 14 residues. DNA for the CDR3: TGTGCCAGCAGGTTTCACAGGGGCGACACTGAAGCTTTCTTT. It yields the protein CASRFHRGDTEAFF.

The rearrangement uses TRBV6-5 and TRBJ2-1, with TRBD2 matching over 10 bases. The CDR3 totals 14 residues. J gave up 5 bases and V 4 bases, and 2 bases lay outside the gene matches. CDR1 MNHEY and CDR2 SVGAGI come from the germline V gene. The chain's CDR3 is CASSLGTSDNEQFF. CDR3 coding DNA: TGTGCCAGCAGTTTGGGGACTAGCGACAATGAGCAGTTCTTC.

V is TRBV2 and J is TRBJ2-1; a possible D gene is TRBD1 (6 bases). The CDR3 covers 19 residues. Germline CDR1 is SNHLY and CDR2 is FYNNEI. V lost 5 bases and J 1 base, leaving 24 bases between the germline ends. CDR3 sequence: CASSSRRAFKGVSYNEQFF. The CDR3 nucleotides are TGTGCCAGCAGTTCTAGAAGGGCTTTCAAGGGGGTTTCCTACAATGAGCAGTTCTTC.

The chain links TRBV2 to TRBJ2-7, with 8 bases aligning to TRBD1. Germline lookup yields CDR1 SNHLY and CDR2 FYNNEI. The CDR3 covers 16 residues. The ends lost 1 base at V and 3 bases at J; junction bases unmatched: 8. The CDR3 loop is CASSEGEDRAIYEQYF. CDR3 in DNA: TGTGCCAGCAGTGAAGGCGAGGACAGGGCGATCTACGAGCAGTACTTC. Variable domain in full (rest from reference TRBV2 and TRBJ2-7): EPEVTQTPSHQVTQMGQEVILRCVPISNHLYFYWYRQILGQKVEFLVSFYNNEISEKSEIFDDQFSVERPDGSNFTLKIRSTKLEDSAMYFCASSEGEDRAIYEQYFGPGTRLTVT.

J is TRBJ1-2 and V is TRBV4-3, with TRBD1 as a possible D gene (6 bases). The CDR3 length is 17 residues. Per the germline V gene, CDR1 is LGHNA and CDR2 is YSLEER. Deletions cut 4 bases from V and 5 bases from J, with 23 bases between. This CDR3 reads CASSPGQSEVYRYGYTF. DNA for the CDR3: TGCGCCAGCAGCCCCGGACAGTCTGAAGTCTATAGGTATGGCTACACCTTC.